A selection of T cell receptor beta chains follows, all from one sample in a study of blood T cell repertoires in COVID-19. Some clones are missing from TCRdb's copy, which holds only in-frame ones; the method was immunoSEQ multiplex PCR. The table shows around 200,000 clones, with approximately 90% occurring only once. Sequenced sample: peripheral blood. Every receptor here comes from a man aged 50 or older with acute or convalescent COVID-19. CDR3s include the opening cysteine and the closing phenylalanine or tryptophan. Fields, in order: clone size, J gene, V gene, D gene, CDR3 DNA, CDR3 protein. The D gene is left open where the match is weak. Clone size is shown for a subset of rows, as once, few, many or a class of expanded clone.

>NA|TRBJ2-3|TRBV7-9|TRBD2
TGTGCCAGCAGCTTAGGGAGCGGGGGCGGGGGCACAGATACGCAGTATTTT
CASSLGSGGGGTDTQYF
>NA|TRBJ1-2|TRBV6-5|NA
TGTGCCAGCAGAACAGGGACGAGGACGGCTGGCTACACCTTC
CASRTGTRTAGYTF
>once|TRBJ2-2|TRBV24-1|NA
TGTGCCACCAGTGATAGCGGCGGAAACGCCGGGGAGCTGTTTTTT
CATSDSGGNAGELFF
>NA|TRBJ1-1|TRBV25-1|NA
TGTGCCAGCAGTGCAATCCCGGGATCAGACGGAGGCACTGAAGCTTTCTTT
CASSAIPGSDGGTEAFF
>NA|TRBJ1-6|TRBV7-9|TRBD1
TGTGCCAGCAGCCTAACAGGGGCTGGTTCACCCCTCCACTTT
CASSLTGAGSPLHF
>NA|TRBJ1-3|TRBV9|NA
TGTGCCAGCAGCGTAGAGGAGGCGGGAAACACCATATATTTT
CASSVEEAGNTIYF
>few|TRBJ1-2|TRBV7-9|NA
TGTGCCAGCAGCTTCAATGGGGGCGCGGCTAACTATGGCTACACCTTC
CASSFNGGAANYGYTF
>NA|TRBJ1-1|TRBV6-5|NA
TGTGCCAGCAGTTACTCGGGAGGGGCTGTCGACACTGAAGCTTTCTTT
CASSYSGGAVDTEAFF
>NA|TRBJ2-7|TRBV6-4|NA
TGTGCCAGCAACCGGACTCAGTACGAGCAGTACTTC
CASNRTQYEQYF
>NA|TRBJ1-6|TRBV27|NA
TGTGCCAGCAGTTTTATGGAGAATAATTCACCCCTCCACTTT
CASSFMENNSPLHF
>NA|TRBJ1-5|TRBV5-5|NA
TGTGCCAGCAGCTTGGGACAGTTCAATCAGCCCCAGCATTTT
CASSLGQFNQPQHF
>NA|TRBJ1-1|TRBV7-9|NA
TGTGCCAGCAGCTTTGGGGCTTCGGGCCTAGAAGCTTTCTTT
CASSFGASGLEAFF
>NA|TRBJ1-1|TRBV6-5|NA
TGTGCCAGCAGTTACGGGCCGAGTTTGAACACTGAAGCTTTCTTT
CASSYGPSLNTEAFF
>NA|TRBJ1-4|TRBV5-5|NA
TGTGCCAGCAGCCAAAGGGGAACACCCACGGCTAATGAAAAACTGTTTTTT
CASSQRGTPTANEKLFF
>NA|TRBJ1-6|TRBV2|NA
TGTGCCAGCAGTGTGGGACTGTCGGCCTATAATTCACCCCTCCACTTT
CASSVGLSAYNSPLHF
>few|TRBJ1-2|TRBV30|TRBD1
TGTGCCTGGAGTGTCCGGGACAGGGGTTTAGCTAACTATGGCTACACCTTC
CAWSVRDRGLANYGYTF